A single sample is the source of the 20 T cell receptor beta chains below, sequenced in a study of shared clonotypes between healthy human individuals. TCRdb's copy holds only in-frame clones and misses some; the assay was immunoSEQ multiplex PCR. The data contain 90,000 to 120,000 clones, around 68% of them singletons. Sequencing was performed on memory CD8+ T cells sorted from blood. Indicated subset: CD45RO+ cells pooled with CCR7-negative TemRA cells. These receptors came from a woman aged 25 to 39 in good health.

Ten or more counts support this clone. The chain couples TRBV7-7 to TRBJ2-3, with unresolved D. Germline V lookup: CDR1 SSHAT, CDR2 FNYEAQ (reference sequence). V was trimmed by 1 base and J by 4 bases, leaving 15 bases between them. The CDR3 is 16 amino acids. The CDR3 is CASSLGYSNRPDTQYF. The CDR3 DNA reads TGTGCCAGCAGCTTAGGGTACTCTAATCGACCAGATACGCAGTATTTT. Full variable domain (outside the CDR3, taken from reference TRBV7-7 and TRBJ2-3): GAGVSQSPRYKVTKRGQDVTLRCDPISSHATLYWYQQALGQGPEFLTYFNYEAQPDKSGLPSDRFSAERPEGSISTLTIQRTEQRDSAMYRCASSLGYSNRPDTQYFGPGTRLTVL.

This chain links TRBV29-1 with TRBJ1-2; D gene unclear. Trimming removed 6 bases at V and 4 bases at J, with 12 bases between. This CDR3 has 12 residues. Germline loops: CDR1 SQVTM, CDR2 ANQGSEA. The CDR3 reads CSVERSIYGYTF. CDR3 coding DNA: TGCAGCGTGGAAAGATCGATCTATGGCTACACCTTC. The full variable domain, completed using reference TRBV29-1 and TRBJ1-2, is SAVISQKPSRDICQRGTSLTIQCQVDSQVTMMFWYRQQPGQSLTLIATANQGSEATYESGFVIDKFPISRPNLTFSTLTVSNMSPEDSSIYLCSVERSIYGYTFGSGTRLTVV.

The V and J genes are TRBV7-9 and TRBJ2-3, with D unclear. The CDR3 covers 15 residues. Trimming cost V 1 base and J 2 bases, with 10 bases left between them. Germline V gene sequence: CDR1 SEHNR, CDR2 FQNEAQ (reference sequence). The CDR3 is CASSLGERDTDTQYF. The DNA of the CDR3 is TGTGCCAGCAGCTTAGGTGAGCGAGACACAGATACGCAGTATTTT.

The V and J genes are TRBV28 and TRBJ2-1; D not resolved. The ends were cut back, 1 base at V and 2 bases at J, with 12 bases in the middle. This CDR3 is 16 amino acids long. Looked up from germline, CDR1 is MDHEN and CDR2 is SYDVKM. CDR3 sequence reads: CASSLFSVPAYNEQFF. Written as DNA, the CDR3 is TGTGCCAGCAGTTTATTCTCGGTCCCCGCCTACAATGAGCAGTTCTTC.

This rearrangement joins TRBV11-3 to TRBJ2-7; tentative D call: TRBD1 (7 bases). The germline gives CDR1 SGHNT, CDR2 YENEEA. CDR3 length: 13 amino acids. With 5 bases removed from V and 3 bases from J, the gap between germline ends came to 11 bases. The CDR3 loop is CASSAGQNYEQYF. Written as DNA, the CDR3 is TGTGCCAGCAGCGCGGGACAGAACTACGAGCAGTACTTC.

The chain combines TRBV5-6 with TRBJ1-3, with D unclear. In germline, CDR1 is SGHDT, CDR2 YYEEEE. The germline V and J ends were trimmed by 4 bases and 4 bases, with 9 bases remaining between them. The CDR3 is 13 residues long. The CDR3 sequence is CASSHQRGNTIYF. Here the CDR3 DNA reads TGTGCCAGCAGCCACCAGCGAGGAAACACCATATATTTT.

This clone was counted ten times or more. This rearrangement joins TRBV5-4 to TRBJ2-1; TRBD2 matches at 12 bases. Germline lookup yields CDR1 SGHNT and CDR2 YYREEE (reference sequence). V gave up 4 bases and J gave up 9 bases; unmatched junction bases: 8. This CDR3 has 15 residues. CDR3 sequence reads: CASSILAGGPGEQFF. Here the CDR3 DNA reads TGTGCCAGCAGCATCCTAGCGGGAGGGCCGGGTGAGCAGTTCTTC.

Only a few counts were recorded for this clone. The rearrangement uses TRBV11-2 and TRBJ2-7; 7 bases align to TRBD2. The CDR3 spans 15 residues. V dropped 3 bases and J dropped 2; count of bases not matched to a gene: 7. Germline CDR1 SGHAT, CDR2 FQNNGV. CDR3 sequence reads: CASSFTGDYPYEQYF. In nucleotides, the CDR3 is TGTGCCAGCAGCTTCACCGGGGACTACCCCTACGAGCAGTACTTC.

The rearrangement joins TRBV7-6 to TRBJ2-3; 14 positions match TRBD2. V shed 1 base and J 0 bases; nucleotides not matched to a gene: 3. This CDR3 contains 18 residues. Germline lookup yields CDR1 SGHVS and CDR2 FNYEAQ. CDR3 bases: TGTGCCAGCAGCTTAGGACTAGCGGGAGGGGCTAGCACAGATACGCAGTATTTT. Translating gives CASSLGLAGGASTDTQYF.

The V gene is TRBV10-3, the J gene TRBJ2-7, with 7 bases that match TRBD1. The CDR3 is 14 amino acids. Germline V lookup: CDR1 ENHRY, CDR2 SYGVKD. The ends lost 3 bases at V and 2 bases at J; junction bases unmatched: 4. The CDR3: CAISDGRGTYEQYF. For the CDR3, the DNA is TGTGCCATCAGTGATGGCAGGGGGACCTACGAGCAGTACTTC.

This clone was seen repeatedly, ten times or more. The chain couples TRBV28 to TRBJ2-7; TRBD1 is a possible D gene (6 bases). This CDR3 has 15 residues. Germline V gene lookup returns CDR1 MDHEN and CDR2 SYDVKM. V was cut by 5 bases and J by 6 bases, with 20 bases left in between. The CDR3, as DNA: TGTGCCAGCAGTCCGATTACAGGGTTTCAGCGCGAGCAGTACTTC. Its protein product is CASSPITGFQREQYF.

The chain couples TRBV2 to TRBJ1-2, with D perhaps matching TRBD1 (5 bases). The germline V and J ends were trimmed by 3 bases and 8 bases, with 16 bases remaining between them. CDR1 SNHLY and CDR2 FYNNEI come from the germline V gene. CDR3 length: 14 amino acids. CDR3 sequence (DNA): TGTGCCAGCAGTGAGACGGGGCGGGTGAGCGGCTACACCTTC. This sequence encodes CASSETGRVSGYTF. Based on the CDR3 plus reference TRBV2 and TRBJ1-2, the full variable domain is EPEVTQTPSHQVTQMGQEVILRCVPISNHLYFYWYRQILGQKVEFLVSFYNNEISEKSEIFDDQFSVERPDGSNFTLKIRSTKLEDSAMYFCASSETGRVSGYTFGSGTRLTVV.

In its sample, this clone was seen once. This chain links TRBV5-6 with TRBJ2-2; D is unresolved. There are 16 residues in the CDR3. Trimming took off 5 bases at V and 2 bases at J, with 16 bases between the two ends. Germline V CDR1 and CDR2: SGHDT, YYEEEE. CDR3 sequence: CASSFSAPANTGELFF. CDR3 DNA sequence: TGTGCCAGCAGTTTTTCCGCGCCAGCCAACACCGGGGAGCTGTTTTTT.

This clone was observed once. This chain uses TRBV27 with TRBJ1-4; no firm D call. The V and J ends lost 1 base and 10 bases respectively, with 25 bases between them. The germline gives CDR1 MNHEY, CDR2 SMNVEV (reference sequence). This CDR3 is built from 18 residues. The CDR3 DNA reads as TGTGCCAGCAGTTTATTATCCCAGGCCCACACACCTCCTGGAAAACTGTTTTTT. Residues: CASSLLSQAHTPPGKLFF.

In its sample, this clone was seen a few times. The chain carries TRBV6-1 and TRBJ1-1; tentatively, D is TRBD1 (6 bases). CDR3 length: 14 residues. From germline, CDR1 is MNHNS and CDR2 SASEGT. The V gene lost 6 bases and the J gene lost 5 bases, with 16 bases spanning the gap. The CDR3 region is CASRKDRMETEAFF. CDR3 DNA: TGTGCCAGCAGAAAGGACAGAATGGAGACTGAAGCTTTCTTT.

The chain combines TRBV4-1 with TRBJ2-7, with D perhaps TRBD2 (5 bases). The ends were cut back, 4 bases at V and 4 bases at J, with 20 bases in the middle. The germline gives CDR1 MGHRA, CDR2 YSYEKL. The CDR3 is 16 amino acids. The CDR3 here is CASSPLRAGISYEQYF. The CDR3 bases are TGCGCCAGCAGCCCCCTCCGGGCCGGGATAAGTTACGAGCAGTACTTC.

Ten or more counts support this clone. The gene calls are TRBV7-9 and TRBJ2-7; 9 positions agree with TRBD2. J gave up 0 bases and V 4 bases, and 10 bases lay outside the gene matches. Per the germline V gene, CDR1 is SEHNR and CDR2 is FQNEAQ (reference sequence). The CDR3 is made up of 17 amino acids. The CDR3 DNA follows: TGTGCCAGCAGCTCTCCCCTTGGTAGCGGGAGCTCCTACGAGCAGTACTTC. Its protein is CASSSPLGSGSSYEQYF. Filled out from reference TRBV7-9 and TRBJ2-7, the complete variable domain reads DTGVSQNPRHKITKRGQNVTFRCDPISEHNRLYWYRQTLGQGPEFLTYFQNEAQLEKSRLLSDRFSAERPKGSFSTLEIQRTEQGDSAMYLCASSSPLGSGSSYEQYFGPGTRLTVT.

In this sample, this clone turned up a few times. J is TRBJ2-7 and V is TRBV7-8; 8 nucleotides align to TRBD2. Germline trimming cut 6 bases from V and 6 bases from J; bases unmatched to any gene: 7. CDR1 and CDR2 from the germline V gene are SGHVS and FQNEAQ. The CDR3 is 13 amino acids. CDR3 DNA sequence: TGTGCCAGCAGTGGAGCGGGAGAAGGCGAGCAGTACTTC. Translation gives CASSGAGEGEQYF.

V and J are TRBV2 and TRBJ2-5, with 12 bases that match TRBD2. V shed 5 bases, J shed 2 bases, and the junction held 3 bases outside the gene matches. There are 15 residues in the CDR3. Germline-derived CDR1 and CDR2 are SNHLY and FYNNEI. The CDR3 DNA sequence: TGTGCCAGCAGTCGGACTAGCGGGATGCAAGAGACCCAGTACTTC. Protein: CASSRTSGMQETQYF.

The rearrangement uses TRBV5-6 and TRBJ2-5; no clear D. Germline V lookup: CDR1 SGHDT, CDR2 YYEEEE. With 2 bases removed from V and 11 bases from J, the gap between germline ends came to 10 bases. This CDR3 has 11 residues. CDR3 protein: CASSFSLEQYF. The CDR3 nucleotides are TGTGCCAGCAGCTTTAGTCTAGAGCAGTACTTC.